This record concerns one T cell receptor (beta chain) sequence. This CDR3 has 13 amino acids. Germline CDR1 MNHNS, CDR2 SASEGT. Trimming cost V 0 bases and J 4 bases, with 7 bases left between them. In the original processing: Quantification of nucleated cells was approximated via reference gene primer amplification. Sequenced by immunoSEQ multiplex PCR; TCRdb stores in-frame clones only, minus some. The DNA was the basis for D and trimming; V, J and clone size are from that table. The top ten clones hold 2.5% to 3% of a sample with fewer than 200,000 clones, approximately 86% of them seen once. The data derive from a study of blood T cell repertoires in COVID-19. Overall study: Material from acute and convalescent COVID-19 was sourced from the United States, Italy and Spain. In each case, the material was cDNA or gDNA derived from T cells, B-cell-depleted T cells, or PBMCs.

The chain recombines TRBV6-1 with TRBJ2-7; D gene ambiguous. Sequencing was carried out using peripheral blood. The TCR was taken from a man between 35 and 55 years old with active or convalescent COVID-19. CDR3 protein: CASSEALQYEQYF. DNA for the CDR3: TGTGCCAGCAGTGAAGCGCTTCAGTACGAGCAGTACTTC.